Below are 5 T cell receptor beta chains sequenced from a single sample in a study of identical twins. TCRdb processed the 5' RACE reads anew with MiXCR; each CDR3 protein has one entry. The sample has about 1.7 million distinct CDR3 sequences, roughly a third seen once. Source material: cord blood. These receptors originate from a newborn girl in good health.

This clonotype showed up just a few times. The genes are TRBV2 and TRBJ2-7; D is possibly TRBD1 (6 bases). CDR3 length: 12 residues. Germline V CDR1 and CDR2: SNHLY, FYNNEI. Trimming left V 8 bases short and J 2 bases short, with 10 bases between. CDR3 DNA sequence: TGTGCCAGCGGGGACACCCCCTACGAGCAGTACTTC. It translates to CASGDTPYEQYF.

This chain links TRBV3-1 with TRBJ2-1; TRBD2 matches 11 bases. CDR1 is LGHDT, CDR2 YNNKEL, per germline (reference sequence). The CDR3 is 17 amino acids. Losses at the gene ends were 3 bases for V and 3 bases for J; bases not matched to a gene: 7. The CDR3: CASSQNWGTSGYNEQFF. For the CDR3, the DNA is TGTGCCAGCAGCCAGAATTGGGGGACTAGCGGCTACAATGAGCAGTTCTTC.

The CDR3, as DNA: TGTGCCAGCAGCCAACTGTCTCTCGAGCAGTATTTT. Protein: CASSQLSLEQYF. The rearrangement links TRBV3-1 to TRBJ2-3, with D hard to call. Germline CDR1 is LGHDT and CDR2 is YNNKEL (reference sequence). The CDR3 has 12 residues. V shed 2 bases and J shed 11 bases, with 11 bases lying between them.

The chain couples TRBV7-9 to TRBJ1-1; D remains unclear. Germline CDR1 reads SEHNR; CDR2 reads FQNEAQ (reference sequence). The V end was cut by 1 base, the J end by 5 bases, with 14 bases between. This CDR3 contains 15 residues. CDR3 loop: CASSLDPGPGTEAFF. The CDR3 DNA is TGTGCCAGCAGCTTAGACCCAGGACCGGGGACTGAAGCTTTCTTT.

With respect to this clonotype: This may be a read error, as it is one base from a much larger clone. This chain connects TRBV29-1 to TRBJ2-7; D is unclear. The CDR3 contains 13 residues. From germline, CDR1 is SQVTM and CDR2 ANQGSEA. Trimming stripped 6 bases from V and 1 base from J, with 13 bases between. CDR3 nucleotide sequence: TGCAGCGTGGAACGGGCAGAGTCCTACGAGCAGTACTTC. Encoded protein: CSVERAESYEQYF.